Following are 2 T cell receptor beta chains from one sample sequenced in a study of identical twins. TCRdb recomputed calls from the 5' RACE reads with MiXCR, one row per CDR3 protein. This table holds 420,000 or so distinct CDR3 sequences, roughly 18% found once. The specimen sequenced was naive T cells sorted from blood. The receptors stem from a man aged 45-60 years in good health.

The chain uses TRBV28 and TRBJ2-3, with 9 nucleotides matching TRBD1. V shed 5 bases and J 6 bases; nucleotides not matched to a gene: 6. The CDR3 consists of 14 residues. CDR1 and CDR2 (germline): MDHEN, SYDVKM. The CDR3 sequence: CASSADRGGDTQYF. The CDR3 DNA is TGTGCCAGCAGTGCGGACAGGGGAGGGGATACGCAGTATTTT.

This clonotype was seen repeatedly, ten times or more. The chain recombines TRBV4-3 with TRBJ2-1; TRBD2 matches at 11 bases. Germline assignment: CDR1 LGHNA and CDR2 YSLEER. This CDR3 is built from 22 residues. The V gene end was trimmed by 1 base and the J gene end by 0 bases; junction bases not matched to a gene: 17. The DNA of the CDR3 is TGCGCCAGCAGCCAAGTCTCCTCTCTAGCGGGAGGACTACACCTCTCCTACAATGAGCAGTTCTTC. Encoded protein: CASSQVSSLAGGLHLSYNEQFF.